Listed below are T cell receptor beta chains from one sample, sequenced in a study of shared T cell receptors in the human thymus. Sequencing was performed with immunoSEQ multiplex PCR; in TCRdb, only in-frame clones are kept and a portion is missing. The sample consists of about 730,000 clones, approximately 85% of them appearing once. These data were likewise used in another study, on human thymus T cells.

The specimen sequenced was thymocytes. The receptor source for this set is a girl under three years old with a congenital heart defect. Each CDR3 is given with its conserved first and last residue. A D gene is named only where the DNA matches it firmly.

D: NA
J: TRBJ1-6
length: 15
V: TRBV5-1
CDR3: CASSRTGCDNSPLHF
DNA: TGCGCCAGCAGCCGCACAGGGTGCGATAATTCACCCCTCCACTTT

D: TRBD1
J: TRBJ1-3
length: 17
V: TRBV4-1
CDR3: CASSQDLGTGNGNTIYF
DNA: TGCGCCAGCAGCCAAGATCTTGGGACAGGGAACGGAAACACCATATATTTT

D: NA
J: TRBJ1-2
length: 16
V: TRBV9
CDR3: CASSPRGRGEVDGYTF
DNA: TGTGCCAGCAGCCCGCGAGGGAGGGGCGAGGTCGATGGCTACACCTTC

D: TRBD1
J: TRBJ2-7
length: 16
V: TRBV11-2
CDR3: CASSLDRKGGRYEQYF
DNA: TGTGCCAGCAGCTTAGATCGGAAAGGGGGCAGGTACGAGCAGTACTTC

D: TRBD1
J: TRBJ2-7
length: 15
V: TRBV5-1
CDR3: CASSWDSLGTYEQYF
DNA: TGCGCCAGCAGCTGGGACAGTCTGGGGACATACGAGCAGTACTTC

D: NA
J: TRBJ2-1
length: 11
V: TRBV10-2
CDR3: CASSGQNEQFF
DNA: TGCGCCAGCAGTGGGCAAAATGAGCAGTTCTTC

D: TRBD2
J: TRBJ2-5
length: 18
V: TRBV13
CDR3: CASSLGLGLAGSQETQYF
DNA: TGTGCCAGCAGCTTAGGCCTTGGGCTAGCGGGTTCACAAGAGACCCAGTACTTC

D: TRBD1
J: TRBJ1-1
length: 15
V: TRBV7-8
CDR3: CASSMGQSMNTEAFF
DNA: TGTGCCAGCAGCATGGGACAGTCAATGAACACTGAAGCTTTCTTT

D: NA
J: TRBJ2-7
length: 13
V: TRBV27
CDR3: CASSLGGSYEQYF
DNA: TGTGCCAGCAGTTTAGGAGGGTCCTACGAGCAGTACTTC

D: TRBD1
J: TRBJ1-3
length: 14
V: TRBV9
CDR3: CASSATGGRNTIYF
DNA: TGTGCCAGCAGCGCTACAGGGGGTAGAAACACCATATATTTT

D: NA
J: TRBJ1-1
length: 14
V: TRBV18
CDR3: CASSPGRWETEAFF
DNA: TGTGCCAGCTCACCAGGGAGGTGGGAGACTGAAGCTTTCTTT

D: NA
J: TRBJ1-2
length: 11
V: TRBV7-9
CDR3: CASSLTDGYTF
DNA: TGTGCCAGCAGTCTGACAGATGGCTACACCTTC

D: TRBD1
J: TRBJ2-7
length: 16
V: TRBV5-8
CDR3: CANSQTGTGVASEQYF
DNA: TGTGCCAACTCACAAACGGGGACAGGGGTGGCTAGCGAGCAGTACTTC

D: TRBD2
J: TRBJ2-1
length: 17
V: TRBV4-3
CDR3: CASSQEFAGGRFGEQFF
DNA: TGCGCCAGCAGCCAAGAATTCGCGGGGGGGCGGTTTGGTGAGCAGTTCTTC

D: TRBD1
J: TRBJ2-1
length: 18
V: TRBV5-4
CDR3: CASSFRDRGRGIGNEQFF
DNA: TGTGCCAGCAGCTTCCGGGACAGGGGGCGCGGTATAGGGAATGAGCAGTTCTTC

D: TRBD2
J: TRBJ2-5
length: 17
V: TRBV28
CDR3: CASSFLAGGLLQETQYF
DNA: TGTGCCAGCAGTTTCCTAGCGGGGGGACTCCTCCAGGAGACCCAGTACTTC

D: TRBD2
J: TRBJ2-3
length: 18
V: TRBV4-3
CDR3: CASSQVTAGGPDTDTQYF
DNA: TGCGCCAGCAGCCAAGTGACAGCGGGGGGGCCCGATACCGATACGCAGTATTTT

D: NA
J: TRBJ1-5
length: 18
V: TRBV5-6
CDR3: CASSLAQGPLYSNQPQHF
DNA: TGTGCCAGCAGCTTGGCACAGGGTCCCCTATATAGCAATCAGCCCCAGCATTTT

D: NA
J: TRBJ2-4
length: 15
V: TRBV7-3
CDR3: CASSQGQAAKNIQYF
DNA: TGTGCCAGCAGTCAGGGTCAGGCTGCCAAAAACATTCAGTACTTC

D: NA
J: TRBJ1-1
length: 13
V: TRBV18
CDR3: CASSPYGGAEAFF
DNA: TGTGCCAGCTCACCATATGGTGGGGCGGAAGCTTTCTTT

D: NA
J: TRBJ2-7
length: 18
V: TRBV2
CDR3: CASSDISEVGGGYEEQYF
DNA: TGTGCCAGCAGTGATATAAGTGAGGTGGGAGGGGGGTATGAAGAGCAGTACTTC

D: TRBD1
J: TRBJ1-2
length: 12
V: TRBV18
CDR3: CASSRQGRGYTF
DNA: TGTGCCAGCTCAAGACAGGGCCGAGGCTACACCTTC